The rows below give T cell receptor beta chains drawn from one sample of a study of T cells in Graves' hyperthyroidism and ophthalmopathy. TCRdb reprocessed the multiplex PCR reads via MiXCR and lists one record per CDR3 protein. The table has 75,000 to 100,000 distinct CDR3 sequences, roughly 56% seen once; the top ten hold 27%. What was sequenced was blood. The origin of the receptors is a woman in her 40s with Graves' hyperthyroidism. Both conserved end residues are part of each CDR3. Fields, in order: D gene, J gene, clone size, V gene, CDR3 DNA, CDR3 protein. A D gene is named only where the DNA matches it firmly. Only part of the rows carry a size: once, few, many, or a class if the clone is expanded.

D gene: -
J gene: TRBJ2-7
clone size: few
V gene: TRBV15
CDR3 DNA: TGTGCCACCAGCAGTCTGGAACGGGGGAGTTACGAGCAGTACTTC
CDR3 protein: CATSSLERGSYEQYF

D gene: -
J gene: TRBJ2-5
clone size: once
V gene: TRBV7-2
CDR3 DNA: TGTGCCAGCAGAGGTGGAGGGCGAGGAGAGACCCAGTACTTC
CDR3 protein: CASRGGGRGETQYF

D gene: TRBD1
J gene: TRBJ2-5
clone size: many
V gene: TRBV20-1
CDR3 DNA: TGCAGTGCCTCACAACCAGGGGGCGCAGGCGAGACCCAGTACTTC
CDR3 protein: CSASQPGGAGETQYF

D gene: TRBD1
J gene: TRBJ1-4
clone size: few
V gene: TRBV29-1
CDR3 DNA: TGCAGCCGCGGGACAGGACGGGTAAAACTGTTTTTT
CDR3 protein: CSRGTGRVKLFF

D gene: -
J gene: TRBJ2-2
clone size: -
V gene: TRBV20-1
CDR3 DNA: TGCAGTGCTAGAGGCCGGACAGTTAACACCGGGGAGCTGTTTTTT
CDR3 protein: CSARGRTVNTGELFF

D gene: TRBD2
J gene: TRBJ2-5
clone size: -
V gene: TRBV7-2
CDR3 DNA: TGTGCCAGCAGCTCACTAGCGGGAAAGACCCAGTACTTC
CDR3 protein: CASSSLAGKTQYF

D gene: TRBD1
J gene: TRBJ2-2
clone size: -
V gene: TRBV24-1
CDR3 DNA: TGTGCCACCAGCGCCAGACCCGGGACAGACAACACCGGGGAGCTGTTTTTT
CDR3 protein: CATSARPGTDNTGELFF

D gene: -
J gene: TRBJ1-5
clone size: many
V gene: TRBV29-1
CDR3 DNA: TGCAGCGTTGCTGGCAGCAAGAATCAGCCCCAGCATTTT
CDR3 protein: CSVAGSKNQPQHF

D gene: TRBD2
J gene: TRBJ2-5
clone size: -
V gene: TRBV7-8
CDR3 DNA: TGTGCCAGCAGCAGAACGGGACTAGCGGACCAAGAGACCCAGTACTTC
CDR3 protein: CASSRTGLADQETQYF

D gene: -
J gene: TRBJ2-2
clone size: many
V gene: TRBV7-2
CDR3 DNA: TGTGCCAGCAGCTTAGCGCGGAGGGTCCGGGTGTTTTTT
CDR3 protein: CASSLARRVRVFF

D gene: -
J gene: TRBJ2-5
clone size: -
V gene: TRBV12-3/TRBV12-4
CDR3 DNA: TGTGCCAGCAGTTTACAGGGGGGCGTTGAGACCCAGTACTTC
CDR3 protein: CASSLQGGVETQYF

D gene: -
J gene: TRBJ2-7
clone size: many
V gene: TRBV9
CDR3 DNA: TGTGCCAGCAGCGTGGGGATCTCCTACGAGCAGTACTTC
CDR3 protein: CASSVGISYEQYF

D gene: -
J gene: TRBJ2-2
clone size: few
V gene: TRBV30
CDR3 DNA: TGTGCCTGGCAGGGGACCGGGGAGCTGTTTTTT
CDR3 protein: CAWQGTGELFF

D gene: -
J gene: TRBJ1-2
clone size: many
V gene: TRBV20-1
CDR3 DNA: TGCAGTGCTAGAGATGCGACTGGAGGCTACACCTTC
CDR3 protein: CSARDATGGYTF

D gene: -
J gene: TRBJ1-2
clone size: -
V gene: TRBV7-9
CDR3 DNA: TGTGCCAGCAGTTCAGGGGCCGCTGGGTATGGCTACACCTTC
CDR3 protein: CASSSGAAGYGYTF

D gene: TRBD1
J gene: TRBJ1-1
clone size: -
V gene: TRBV5-5
CDR3 DNA: TGTGCCAGCAGCACAGGGGGAGGCACTGAAGCTTTCTTT
CDR3 protein: CASSTGGGTEAFF

D gene: -
J gene: TRBJ1-1
clone size: -
V gene: TRBV20-1
CDR3 DNA: TGCAGTGCTATCCCACCGTTGAACACTGAAGCTTTCTTT
CDR3 protein: CSAIPPLNTEAFF

D gene: TRBD2
J gene: TRBJ2-5
clone size: -
V gene: TRBV7-9
CDR3 DNA: TGTGCCAGCAGACGGGGAGGGAGCAGGGAGACCCAGTACTTC
CDR3 protein: CASRRGGSRETQYF

D gene: -
J gene: TRBJ1-3
clone size: many
V gene: TRBV28
CDR3 DNA: TGTGCCAGCAGTGCCAGACAGGTCTCTGGAAACACCATATATTTT
CDR3 protein: CASSARQVSGNTIYF

D gene: -
J gene: TRBJ1-5
clone size: many
V gene: TRBV2
CDR3 DNA: TGTGCCACCGGTGCATCAAGCAATCAGCCCCAGCATTTT
CDR3 protein: CATGASSNQPQHF

D gene: TRBD2
J gene: TRBJ2-3
clone size: few
V gene: TRBV5-8
CDR3 DNA: TGTGCCAGCAGCTTGGGTCTAGCGGGGGACACAGATACGCAGTATTTT
CDR3 protein: CASSLGLAGDTDTQYF

D gene: -
J gene: TRBJ2-2
clone size: -
V gene: TRBV6-5
CDR3 DNA: TGTGCCAGCAGTTACCAACATAATGGGGAACTGTTTTTT
CDR3 protein: CASSYQHNGELFF

D gene: TRBD2
J gene: TRBJ2-2
clone size: -
V gene: TRBV11-3
CDR3 DNA: TGTGCCAGCAGCCTGCGGGGGGCCATTCCCGGGGAGCTGTTTTTT
CDR3 protein: CASSLRGAIPGELFF

D gene: TRBD1
J gene: TRBJ1-4
clone size: once
V gene: TRBV6-1
CDR3 DNA: TGTGCCAGCAGACCCCAGGCGGGGACAGGGGAACTGTTTTTT
CDR3 protein: CASRPQAGTGELFF

D gene: -
J gene: TRBJ2-2
clone size: -
V gene: TRBV7-2
CDR3 DNA: TGTGCCAGCAGCGAATTGGGGATCGGGGAGCTGTTTTTT
CDR3 protein: CASSELGIGELFF

D gene: -
J gene: TRBJ2-7
clone size: -
V gene: TRBV7-9
CDR3 DNA: TGTGCCAGCAGCTTAAACGAGGGTCCCTACGGGCAGTACTTC
CDR3 protein: CASSLNEGPYGQYF

D gene: -
J gene: TRBJ1-2
clone size: -
V gene: TRBV29-1
CDR3 DNA: TGCAGCGTTGTTGAGGTCAGCTATGGTTACACCTTC
CDR3 protein: CSVVEVSYGYTF

D gene: -
J gene: TRBJ1-6
clone size: -
V gene: TRBV20-1
CDR3 DNA: TGCGGTGTTAGACCTACAGGGCCCCTCCACTTT
CDR3 protein: CGVRPTGPLHF

D gene: TRBD2
J gene: TRBJ2-2
clone size: -
V gene: TRBV7-9
CDR3 DNA: TGTGCCAGCAGTTACTCGAGAGCTAGCGGGAGGAACACCGGGGAGCTGTTTTTT
CDR3 protein: CASSYSRASGRNTGELFF

D gene: TRBD1
J gene: TRBJ2-5
clone size: once
V gene: TRBV20-1
CDR3 DNA: TGCAGTGCTAGAGAGGGGACAGGGGTAGAGACCCAGTACTTC
CDR3 protein: CSAREGTGVETQYF

D gene: TRBD2
J gene: TRBJ2-7
clone size: -
V gene: TRBV7-6
CDR3 DNA: TGTGCCAGCAGCTTAGGGACTAGCGGGCCCCACGAGCAGTACTTC
CDR3 protein: CASSLGTSGPHEQYF

D gene: -
J gene: TRBJ2-7
clone size: -
V gene: TRBV15
CDR3 DNA: TGTGCCACCAGCAGAGAATTGACCAGCTCCTACGAGCAGTACTTC
CDR3 protein: CATSRELTSSYEQYF

D gene: -
J gene: TRBJ1-2
clone size: many
V gene: TRBV7-2
CDR3 DNA: TGTGCCAGCAGTCAACAGGGAACTACGACCCTCTATGGCTACACCTTC
CDR3 protein: CASSQQGTTTLYGYTF